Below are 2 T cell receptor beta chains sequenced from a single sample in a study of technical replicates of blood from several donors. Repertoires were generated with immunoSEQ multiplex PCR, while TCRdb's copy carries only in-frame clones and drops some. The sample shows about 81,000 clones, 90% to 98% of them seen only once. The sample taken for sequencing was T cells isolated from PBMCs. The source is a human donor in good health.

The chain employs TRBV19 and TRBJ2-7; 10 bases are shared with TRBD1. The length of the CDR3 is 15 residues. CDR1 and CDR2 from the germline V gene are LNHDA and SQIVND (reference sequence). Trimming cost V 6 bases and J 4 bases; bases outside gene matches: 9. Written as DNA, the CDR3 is TGTGCCAGTAGGGCGGACAGGGGGGGAGTTTACGAGCAGTACTTC. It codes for CASRADRGGVYEQYF.

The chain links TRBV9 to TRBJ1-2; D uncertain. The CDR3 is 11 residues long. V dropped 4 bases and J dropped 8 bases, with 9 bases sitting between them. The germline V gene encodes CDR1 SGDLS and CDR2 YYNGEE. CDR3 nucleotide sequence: TGTGCCAGCAGCCCTCCGGGGGGCTACACCTTC. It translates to CASSPPGGYTF.